This T cell receptor (beta chain) is from a study of T cell repertoires in cytomegalovirus infection. Across the study: HLA-B-restricted CMV epitopes that are well studied, plus recently identified HLA-C-restricted ones, were used by the study. CMV infection plus the matching HLA type was flagged by public TCR beta signatures. Overall study findings and caveats: Clonotypes of TCR beta that were HLA-C-restricted and CMV-specific dominated the ex vivo response. Individuals carrying CMV plus the relevant HLA were identified by cumulative frequency of public TCR beta families.

In TCRdb, the reads were re-called with MiXCR into one record per CDR3 protein. The table has about 89,000 distinct CDR3 sequences, about 29% seen once. This clonotype occurred many times. What it binds is not known. The material was CD8+ T cells from cultured PBMCs, obtained from culture after CMV antigen stimulation. This TCR was sampled from a human donor in good health (CMV status not recorded). Some clones in this sample may be carry-over from other donors' samples.

CDR3 sequence reads: CASSLDVGGATDTQYF. CDR3 sequence (DNA): TGTGCCAGCAGCTTAGATGTCGGGGGGGCGACAGATACGCAGTATTTT. The genes are TRBV11-1 and TRBJ2-3; TRBD2 matches at 8 bases. The germline gives CDR1 SGHAT, CDR2 FQDESV (reference sequence). J gave up 3 bases and V 1 base, and 6 bases lay outside the gene matches. This CDR3 has 16 amino acids.